This T cell receptor (beta chain) was sequenced for a study of blood T cell repertoires in COVID-19. TCRdb's copy holds only in-frame clones and misses some; the assay was immunoSEQ multiplex PCR. The sample consists of some 120,000 clones, about four fifths of them appearing once. Germline V gene sequence: CDR1 SNHLY, CDR2 FYNNEI. The CDR3 spans 12 residues. The J segment lost 4 bases and the V segment lost 6 bases, leaving 0 bases of the junction unmatched. Specimen: peripheral blood. This chain links TRBV2 with TRBJ1-2; 9 nucleotides agree with TRBD1. This receptor was obtained from a man in his 60s with acute or convalescent COVID-19. As DNA, the CDR3 is TGTGCCAGCAGGGGACAGGGCTATGGCTACACCTTC. Encoded protein: CASRGQGYGYTF.